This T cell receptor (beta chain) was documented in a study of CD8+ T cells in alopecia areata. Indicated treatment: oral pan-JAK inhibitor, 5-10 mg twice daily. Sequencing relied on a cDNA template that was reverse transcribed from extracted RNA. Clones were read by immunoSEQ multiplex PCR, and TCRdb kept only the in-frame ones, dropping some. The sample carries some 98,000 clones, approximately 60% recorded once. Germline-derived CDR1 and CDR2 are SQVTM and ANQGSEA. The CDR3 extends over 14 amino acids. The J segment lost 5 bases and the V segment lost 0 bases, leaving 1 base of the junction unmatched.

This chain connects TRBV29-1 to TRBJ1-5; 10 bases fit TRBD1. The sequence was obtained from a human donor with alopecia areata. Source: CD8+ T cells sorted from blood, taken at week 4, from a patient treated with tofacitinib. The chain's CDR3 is CSVEDGTGDQPQHF. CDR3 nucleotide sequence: TGCAGCGTTGAAGATGGGACAGGGGATCAGCCCCAGCATTTT. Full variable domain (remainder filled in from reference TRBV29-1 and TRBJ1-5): SAVISQKPSRDICQRGTSLTIQCQVDSQVTMMFWYRQQPGQSLTLIATANQGSEATYESGFVIDKFPISRPNLTFSTLTVSNMSPEDSSIYLCSVEDGTGDQPQHFGDGTRLSIL.